This entry is about one T cell receptor (beta chain). The target of this receptor is not known. Base qualities are missing; no much larger clone stands one base away. CDR1 is given as SGHDT and CDR2 as YYEEEE, both from the germline V gene. Trimming takes 4 bases off V and 5 bases off J; junction bases not matched to a gene: 10. From the cysteine up to the phenylalanine, the CDR3 has a length of 15 residues. The only DNA kept is the CDR3, 45 bases in frame from the first base. The sample originates from a study of T cell repertoires in cytomegalovirus infection (dated by TCRdb to about 2019). For the study in its entirety: Donor HLA type was relevant to the analysis, as public TCR beta signatures indicated carriage of CMV infection together with the matching HLA type.

The data were produced on an Illumina HiSeq 1500. TCRdb's own reprocessing of the public reads used fastp at Q25 and MiXCR and kept productive beta chains. CDR3 protein duplicates are merged, each entry listing the most common genes and DNA. This sample is represented by 110,000 to 150,000 distinct CDR3 sequences; under 8.5% of them were singletons. The biggest ten clones account for more than 15% of the sample. What the research found in general, with its limitations: The ex vivo response was dominated by HLA-C-restricted CMV-specific TCR beta clonotypes, which also provided the single most frequent clonotype in two of eight donors. In both this cohort and an independent cohort of 352 donors, the cumulative frequency of public TCR beta family members distinguished carriers of CMV infection plus the relevant HLA type.

The specimen sequenced was PBMCs. The sequence was collected from a human donor in good health (CMV status not recorded). Some clones in this sample may be carry-over from other donors' samples. The chain uses TRBV5-6 and TRBJ2-5, and TRBD2 matches 8 of the central bases. The CDR3 loop reads CASSIGTSGLETQYF. Read as DNA, the sequence is TGTGCCAGCAGCATCGGGACTAGTGGTTTGGAGACCCAGTACTTC.